The next 15 T cell receptor beta chains were all read from a single sample in a study of cytomegalovirus exposure and HLA in healthy donors. PCR involved 60 Vbeta and 13 Jbeta primers. The repertoire was sequenced with immunoSEQ multiplex PCR; TCRdb's copy has only in-frame clones and lacks some. The sample holds roughly 140,000 clones; 70% to 80% are singletons and the top ten take 4.9%. The sequencing sample was made of PBMCs. The receptor source for this set is a woman aged 45-59 years in good health and CMV-seronegative.

This chain joins TRBV4-3 and TRBJ2-1; no reliable D call. V was clipped by 0 bases and J by 8 bases, with 17 bases between them. Germline assignment: CDR1 LGHNA and CDR2 YSLEER. The CDR3 contains 16 residues. CDR3: CASSQEWRSASYEQFF. The CDR3 DNA reads as TGCGCCAGCAGCCAAGAATGGCGGTCGGCTAGTTATGAGCAGTTCTTC.

The V call is TRBV5-1, the J call TRBJ2-7, with D possibly being TRBD2 (7 bases). CDR1 is SGHRS, CDR2 YFSETQ, per germline. V was trimmed by 1 base and J by 5 bases, leaving 13 bases between them. The CDR3 is made up of 14 amino acids. CDR3 sequence: CASSLTGGIHEQYF. CDR3 DNA: TGCGCCAGCAGCTTGACGGGGGGCATCCACGAGCAGTACTTC.

The rearrangement links TRBV9 to TRBJ2-3, with D possibly being TRBD2 (6 bases). Germline CDR1 is SGDLS and CDR2 is YYNGEE. V dropped 0 bases and J dropped 3 bases, with 11 bases sitting between them. The length of the CDR3 is 15 residues. The CDR3 DNA follows: TGTGCCAGCAGCGTAGATCCGGGGGTGACAGATACGCAGTATTTT. It is translated as CASSVDPGVTDTQYF. The full variable domain, completed using reference TRBV9 and TRBJ2-3, is DSGVTQTPKHLITATGQRVTLRCSPRSGDLSVYWYQQSLDQGLQFLIQYYNGEERAKGNILERFSAQQFPDLHSELNLSSLELGDSALYFCASSVDPGVTDTQYFGPGTRLTVL.

The V gene is TRBV5-1, the J gene TRBJ1-2; 8 bases agree with TRBD1. Germline CDR1 and CDR2: SGHRS and YFSETQ. CDR3 length: 13 residues. J was trimmed by 6 bases and V by 2 bases; bases with no gene match: 3. CDR3 DNA: TGCGCCAGCAGCTTTGAGGACAGGGATGGCTACACCTTC. Amino acid sequence: CASSFEDRDGYTF.

CDR3 region: CASSPDLYNSPLHF. Here the CDR3 DNA reads TGTGCCAGCAGCCCGGACTTGTATAATTCACCCCTCCACTTT. V and J are TRBV7-2 and TRBJ1-6; the D is unclear. Looked up from germline, CDR1 is SGHTA and CDR2 is FQGNSA. V gave up 5 bases and J gave up 4 bases, with 9 bases separating them. The CDR3 sequence is 14 residues long. Drawing the rest from reference TRBV7-2 and TRBJ1-6, the complete variable domain is GAGVSQSPSNKVTEKGKDVELRCDPISGHTALYWYRQSLGQGLEFLIYFQGNSAPDKSGLPSDRFSAERTGGSVSTLTIQRTQQEDSAVYLCASSPDLYNSPLHFGNGTRLTVT.

V gene TRBV11-2 combines with J gene TRBJ2-3; D is perhaps TRBD2 (5 bases). The CDR3 is made up of 17 amino acids. Germline V lookup: CDR1 SGHAT, CDR2 FQNNGV. Between the trimmed V and J ends, which lost 4 bases and 2 bases, there was a span of 19 bases. CDR3 DNA sequence: TGTGCCAGCAGCTCCGTTGGATTGTTAGCGATCACAGATACGCAGTATTTT. This translates into CASSSVGLLAITDTQYF.

The J gene is TRBJ2-3, the V gene TRBV11-3, with 7 bases fitting TRBD2. CDR3 length equals 15 residues. CDR1 and CDR2 from the germline V gene are SGHNT and YENEEA. Trimming cost V 5 bases and J 2 bases; bases outside gene matches: 7. CDR3 residues: CASSPGTTVTDTQYF. In nucleotides, the CDR3 is TGTGCCAGCAGCCCCGGGACTACTGTCACAGATACGCAGTATTTT.

The chain combines TRBV19 with TRBJ2-5; 10 bases are a match to TRBD2. This CDR3 spans 16 amino acids. With V trimmed by 5 bases and J by 1 base, 7 bases remained unmatched. The germline V gene has CDR1 LNHDA and CDR2 SQIVND (reference sequence). The CDR3 reads CASSSQRGGFQETQYF. The CDR3 DNA sequence: TGTGCCAGTAGTTCGCAGCGGGGGGGATTCCAAGAGACCCAGTACTTC.

The chain links TRBV28 to TRBJ1-3, with TRBD1 as a possible D gene (6 bases). The length of the CDR3 is 17 residues. Trimming removed 7 bases from V and 5 bases from J, with 24 bases in between. CDR1 MDHEN and CDR2 SYDVKM come from the germline V gene. The CDR3 DNA sequence: TGTGCCAGCAATGAACAAGGACAGCAAGTCCGTCGAAACACCATATATTTT. It encodes CASNEQGQQVRRNTIYF. The full variable domain, rest sourced from reference TRBV28 and TRBJ1-3, is DVKVTQSSRYLVKRTGEKVFLECVQDMDHENMFWYRQDPGLGLRLIYFSYDVKMKEKGDIPEGYSVSREKKERFSLILESASTNQTSMYLCASNEQGQQVRRNTIYFGEGSWLTVV.

This chain uses TRBV13 with TRBJ1-3, with 8 bases fitting TRBD1. Germline V lookup: CDR1 PRHDT, CDR2 FYEKMQ (reference sequence). V lost 4 bases and J lost 2; bases outside the gene matches: 4. The CDR3 covers 15 residues. CDR3 DNA: TGTGCCAGCAGCTATGGACAGGGCACTGGAAACACCATATATTTT. It translates to CASSYGQGTGNTIYF.

The chain combines TRBV27 with TRBJ2-7; D uncertain. Deletions cut 4 bases from V and 7 bases from J, with 14 bases between. Germline CDR1 is MNHEY and CDR2 is SMNVEV (reference sequence). The CDR3 covers 13 residues. For the CDR3, the DNA is TGTGCCAGCAGTTACTCTGGCAGGAATGAGCAGTACTTC. Translating it yields CASSYSGRNEQYF.

The chain carries TRBV7-2 and TRBJ1-6; the D gene is possibly TRBD1 (5 bases). The ends were cut back, 4 bases at V and 9 bases at J, with 19 bases in the middle. CDR1 is SGHTA, CDR2 FQGNSA, per germline. The CDR3 sequence is 16 residues long. Here the CDR3 reads CASSSNTGAGGSPLHF. The CDR3 bases are TGTGCCAGCAGCTCAAACACCGGGGCGGGAGGTTCACCCCTCCACTTT.

The chain has TRBV5-1 and TRBJ1-4, with D maybe TRBD1 (6 bases). V lost 4 bases and J 0 bases, leaving 13 bases between the germline ends. CDR1 SGHRS and CDR2 YFSETQ come from the germline V gene. This CDR3 region has 16 residues. The CDR3 spells CASSRGSLATNEKLFF. For the CDR3, the DNA is TGCGCCAGCAGCAGGGGGAGCCTCGCAACTAATGAAAAACTGTTTTTT.

The chain is built from TRBV27 and TRBJ2-7, with D perhaps TRBD1 (5 bases). The CDR3 has 14 residues. Germline CDR1 is MNHEY and CDR2 is SMNVEV (reference sequence). Trimming pared 1 base from V and 4 bases from J, leaving 11 bases between. As DNA, the CDR3 is TGTGCCAGCAGTTTATGGCAGGGCTATTACGAGCAGTACTTC. Residues: CASSLWQGYYEQYF.

The chain links TRBV5-4 to TRBJ2-7; TRBD1 agrees at 9 bases. This CDR3 is built from 14 residues. Germline CDR1 is SGHNT and CDR2 is YYREEE (reference sequence). V lost 3 bases and J lost 0; bases outside the gene matches: 1. CDR3 bases: TGTGCCAGCAGCTCGACAGGGGGCTCCTACGAGCAGTACTTC. It codes for CASSSTGGSYEQYF.